Below, 30 T cell receptor beta chains from the same sample are listed, as sequenced in a study of cytomegalovirus exposure and HLA in healthy donors. The PCR ran on 60 Vbeta and 13 Jbeta primers. Sequenced by immunoSEQ multiplex PCR; TCRdb stores in-frame clones only, minus some. The data contain about 150,000 clones, roughly three quarters of them singletons. Input material: PBMCs. These receptors were collected from a man aged 25 to 45 in good health and CMV-seropositive.

The V and J genes are TRBV28 and TRBJ2-7; 14 bases map to TRBD2. Germline CDR1 reads MDHEN; CDR2 reads SYDVKM. The CDR3 loop spans 15 amino acids. The V segment lost 4 bases and the J segment 8 bases; nucleotides outside the gene matches: 7. CDR3 DNA: TGTGCCAGCAGTTCCCCGGGACTAGCGGGAGCAAAGCAGTACTTC. Protein product: CASSSPGLAGAKQYF.

The V call is TRBV5-8, the J call TRBJ1-5; 7 positions agree with TRBD1. V lost 1 base, J lost 2 bases, and 6 bases stayed unmatched. CDR3 length: 16 residues. Germline V lookup: CDR1 SGHTS, CDR2 YDEGEE. The CDR3 DNA is TGTGCCAGCAGCTTGCCGAGACAGGGAGGCAATCAGCCCCAGCATTTT. Amino acids: CASSLPRQGGNQPQHF.

J is TRBJ2-5 and V is TRBV10-3; TRBD2 matches at 11 bases. After removal of 10 bases from V and 7 bases from J, the junction contained 14 bases not matched to a gene. CDR3 length: 15 amino acids. Per germline, CDR1 ENHRY and CDR2 SYGVKD. CDR3 nucleotide sequence: TGTGCCACCCCCGGGACTAGCGGCAGAATTGGGACCCAGTACTTC. Protein: CATPGTSGRIGTQYF.

A few counts support this clone. The chain combines TRBV6-5 with TRBJ2-7; TRBD2 is a possible D gene (6 bases). In germline, CDR1 is MNHEY, CDR2 SVGAGI. The CDR3 covers 14 residues. V shed 8 bases and J shed 2 bases, with 16 bases lying between them. DNA for the CDR3: TGTGCCAGCGGCCGTTCCGGGAGTGCCTACGAGCAGTACTTC. Its translation is CASGRSGSAYEQYF.

The CDR3 nucleotides read TGTGCCAGCAGTTTTCACGTGATTACTTACAATGAGCAGTTCTTC. Translated: CASSFHVITYNEQFF. The J gene is TRBJ2-1, the V gene TRBV28; D is unclear. This CDR3 has 15 residues. The V and J ends lost 3 bases and 4 bases respectively, with 13 bases between them. Germline CDR1 and CDR2: MDHEN and SYDVKM.

The J gene is TRBJ2-5, the V gene TRBV5-1; 9 nucleotides match TRBD2. Judging by the DNA end, TRBJ2-7 fits better; the J call may be wrong. In germline, CDR1 is SGHRS, CDR2 YFSETQ. The CDR3 is 16 residues long. The CDR3 sequence: CASSPSIDSGSYEQYF. CDR3 in DNA: TGCGCCAGCAGCCCCTCGATTGATAGCGGGAGCTACGAGCAGTACTTC.

The V gene is TRBV5-1, the J gene TRBJ1-4; D may be TRBD1 (5 bases). The CDR3 runs 17 residues. The V gene's germline CDR1 is SGHRS and CDR2 YFSETQ. V dropped 0 bases and J dropped 0 bases, with 12 bases sitting between them. CDR3 nucleotides: TGCGCCAGCAGCTTGGACCCCCCGGGGGCAACTAATGAAAAACTGTTTTTT. It translates to CASSLDPPGATNEKLFF. Combining the CDR3 with reference TRBV5-1 and TRBJ1-4 gives the whole variable domain KAGVTQTPRYLIKTRGQQVTLSCSPISGHRSVSWYQQTPGQGLQFLFEYFSETQRNKGNFPGRFSGRQFSNSRSEMNVSTLELGDSALYLCASSLDPPGATNEKLFFGSGTQLSVL.

The chain carries TRBV7-2 and TRBJ2-7; 7 nucleotides match TRBD2. V shed 5 bases, J shed 8 bases, and the junction held 21 bases outside the gene matches. Looked up from germline, CDR1 is SGHTA and CDR2 is FQGNSA. CDR3 length equals 17 residues. Here the CDR3 reads CASSPGLGGDGSGKQYF. In DNA, the CDR3 is TGTGCCAGCAGCCCCGGTTTGGGAGGGGACGGTTCCGGTAAGCAGTACTTC. The full variable domain, with the rest looked up from reference TRBV7-2 and TRBJ2-7, is GAGVSQSPSNKVTEKGKDVELRCDPISGHTALYWYRQSLGQGLEFLIYFQGNSAPDKSGLPSDRFSAERTGGSVSTLTIQRTQQEDSAVYLCASSPGLGGDGSGKQYFGPGTRLTVT.

This clone appeared a few times. V is TRBV19 and J is TRBJ2-1; 11 nucleotides match TRBD2. Germline lookup yields CDR1 LNHDA and CDR2 SQIVND (reference sequence). There are 15 residues in the CDR3. V was clipped by 5 bases and J by 5 bases; unmatched bases: 5. CDR3 amino acids: CASSAGTSGHNEQFF. The CDR3 region has the DNA TGTGCCAGTAGTGCCGGGACTAGCGGCCACAATGAGCAGTTCTTC.

As regards this clone: This sample also contains other DNA sequences that code for the same CDR3. The V and J genes are TRBV27 and TRBJ2-7, with 11 bases matching TRBD2. The CDR3 covers 15 residues. J lost 0 bases, V lost 5 bases, and 3 bases had no gene match. Germline assignment: CDR1 MNHEY and CDR2 SMNVEV (reference sequence). The CDR3 region has the DNA TGTGCCAGCAGTCCCGGGACTAGCGGCTCCTACGAGCAGTACTTC. Translated, it gives CASSPGTSGSYEQYF.

This clone has a single count. The chain recombines TRBV11-2 with TRBJ2-1; D possibly corresponds to TRBD2 (6 bases). The CDR3 is 12 residues long. The germline gives CDR1 SGHAT, CDR2 FQNNGV. Between the trimmed V and J ends, which lost 5 bases and 6 bases, there was a span of 8 bases. This CDR3 reads CASSRSGNEQFF. DNA of the CDR3: TGTGCCAGCAGCCGTAGCGGCAATGAGCAGTTCTTC.

The rearrangement uses TRBV27 and TRBJ2-1; D gene unclear. V was clipped by 2 bases and J by 0 bases, with 14 bases between them. CDR3 length: 17 residues. Looked up from germline, CDR1 is MNHEY and CDR2 is SMNVEV (reference sequence). This chain's CDR3 is CASSLTNPISSYNEQFF. As DNA, the CDR3 is TGTGCCAGCAGTTTAACCAATCCTATTAGCTCCTACAATGAGCAGTTCTTC.

V gene TRBV27 combines with J gene TRBJ2-7, with 11 bases identical to TRBD1. The trim removed 6 bases at V and 3 bases at J, leaving 4 bases unmatched. The germline V gene encodes CDR1 MNHEY and CDR2 SMNVEV (reference sequence). The CDR3 is 14 amino acids. The CDR3 region is CASRAGTGGYEQYF. CDR3 coding DNA: TGTGCCAGCAGAGCCGGGACAGGGGGCTACGAGCAGTACTTC.

This sequence joins TRBV25-1 and TRBJ1-4, with D possibly TRBD1 on 5 matching bases. The CDR3 covers 13 residues. Trimming left V 2 bases short and J 6 bases short, with 7 bases between. The germline V gene encodes CDR1 MGHDK and CDR2 SYGVNS. CDR3 loop: CASSEPGDEKLFF. CDR3 bases: TGTGCCAGCAGTGAACCGGGGGATGAAAAACTGTTTTTT.

This rearrangement joins TRBV5-1 to TRBJ2-1, with D tentatively TRBD1 (6 bases). Germline V gene lookup returns CDR1 SGHRS and CDR2 YFSETQ. The ends were cut back, 4 bases at V and 12 bases at J, with 17 bases in the middle. The CDR3 loop spans 13 amino acids. CDR3 nucleotides: TGCGCCAGCAGCCTAGGACAGACATGCGGGCAGTTCTTC. It encodes CASSLGQTCGQFF.

The V and J genes are TRBV5-5 and TRBJ2-7; tentative D call: TRBD2 (5 bases). Per germline, CDR1 SGHKS and CDR2 YYEKEE (reference sequence). The CDR3 totals 11 residues. V was cut by 4 bases and J by 6 bases, with 8 bases left in between. DNA for the CDR3: TGTGCCAGCAGCCTAGCCCTCGAGCAGTACTTC. This gives the protein CASSLALEQYF.

The V call is TRBV7-9, the J call TRBJ2-1; 7 bases are a match to TRBD1. This CDR3 is 15 amino acids long. V lost 9 bases, J lost 4 bases, and 12 bases stayed unmatched. Per the germline V gene, CDR1 is SEHNR and CDR2 is FQNEAQ (reference sequence). The CDR3 loop reads CASTETGTLYNEQFF. The CDR3 nucleotides read TGTGCCAGTACTGAGACAGGGACCCTATACAATGAGCAGTTCTTC.

The chain combines TRBV28 with TRBJ2-3; 9 nucleotides align to TRBD1. Trimming removed 5 bases from V and 2 bases from J; junction bases left unmatched: 8. The CDR3 is made up of 16 amino acids. Germline CDR1 and CDR2: MDHEN and SYDVKM. DNA of the CDR3: TGTGCCAGCAGTCTCGGGACAGGGAGATTCACAGATACGCAGTATTTT. As protein: CASSLGTGRFTDTQYF.

This clone was detected once. V gene TRBV18 combines with J gene TRBJ2-3; unclear D gene. The ends were cut back, 3 bases at V and 9 bases at J, with 10 bases in the middle. The CDR3 runs to 12 residues. Germline CDR1 KGHSH, CDR2 LQKENI. Here the CDR3 DNA reads TGTGCCAGCTCACCCCCTGGTGAGACGCAGTATTTT. Translation: CASSPPGETQYF.

The CDR3 loop is CASSDPQGENQPQHF. The CDR3 DNA is TGTGCCAGCAGTGATCCCCAGGGGGAGAATCAGCCCCAGCATTTT. The genes are TRBV2 and TRBJ1-5, with 7 bases fitting TRBD1. From germline, CDR1 is SNHLY and CDR2 FYNNEI. V shed 3 bases, J shed 4 bases, and the junction held 6 bases outside the gene matches. The CDR3 extends over 15 amino acids.

The chain is built from TRBV28 and TRBJ2-7; 7 bases map to TRBD1. The CDR3 sequence is 14 residues long. The germline CDR1 and CDR2 sequences are MDHEN and SYDVKM. The V and J ends lost 5 bases and 2 bases, in that order; junction bases with no gene match: 6. CDR3 DNA sequence: TGTGCCAGCAGTGCCACAGGGGAAACCTACGAGCAGTACTTC. Translated, it gives CASSATGETYEQYF.

The chain couples TRBV11-2 to TRBJ1-1; D remains ambiguous. The V and J ends lost 0 bases and 3 bases respectively, with 8 bases between them. The CDR3 length is 14 residues. Germline CDR1 and CDR2: SGHAT and FQNNGV. The CDR3 DNA reads as TGTGCCAGCAGCTTAGATAGAACCGACACTGAAGCTTTCTTT. This codes for CASSLDRTDTEAFF.

The rearrangement links TRBV11-2 to TRBJ2-5; 7 nucleotides line up with TRBD1. The ends lost 5 bases at V and 5 bases at J; junction bases unmatched: 11. CDR1 SGHAT and CDR2 FQNNGV come from the germline V gene. The CDR3 is 15 amino acids. The CDR3 coding sequence is TGTGCCAGCAGCCCGGAACAGGGGATTAGGGAGACCCAGTACTTC. It translates to CASSPEQGIRETQYF.

V gene TRBV5-1 combines with J gene TRBJ2-3; 9 bases line up with TRBD2. Germline V CDR1 and CDR2: SGHRS, YFSETQ. J lost 3 bases, V lost 4 bases, and 9 bases had no gene match. There are 16 residues in the CDR3. CDR3 in DNA: TGCGCCAGCAGCCCCGGGGTAGCGGGAGAAACAGATACGCAGTATTTT. This translates into CASSPGVAGETDTQYF.

CDR3 region: CASSFMSGQGPGELFF. The CDR3 DNA reads TGTGCCAGCAGTTTTATGTCAGGACAGGGGCCCGGGGAGCTGTTTTTT. This chain connects TRBV27 to TRBJ2-2; 9 bases are a match to TRBD1. Germline CDR1 and CDR2: MNHEY and SMNVEV (reference sequence). Trimming took 3 bases from V and 6 from J; bases not matched to a gene: 8. There are 16 residues in the CDR3.

A note on this clone: At one boundary the junction diverges from the germline segment, which might be a read error. The rearrangement joins TRBV7-7 to TRBJ2-1; D gene unclear. The CDR3 is 13 amino acids. Germline V gene lookup returns CDR1 SSHAT and CDR2 FNYEAQ (reference sequence). In DNA, the CDR3 is TGTGCTAGCAGCCTGGCCCATTGGAGTGAGCAGTTCTTC. Protein sequence: CASSLAHWSEQFF.

The chain is built from TRBV2 and TRBJ2-1; the match to TRBD2 covers 8 bases. The CDR3 loop spans 16 amino acids. Germline CDR1 and CDR2: SNHLY and FYNNEI. The V and J ends lost 1 base and 5 bases, in that order; junction bases with no gene match: 7. CDR3 in amino acids: CASSEVEAGDDNEQFF. The CDR3 DNA reads as TGTGCCAGCAGTGAAGTTGAAGCGGGAGACGACAATGAGCAGTTCTTC.

CDR3 DNA sequence: TGTGCCAGCAACAAGCCGGGGGGCGCGTGGACCGGGGAGCTGTTTTTT. Its translation is CASNKPGGAWTGELFF. The gene calls are TRBV28 and TRBJ2-2; TRBD2 is a possible D gene (7 bases). This CDR3 spans 16 amino acids. Trimming took off 7 bases at V and 5 bases at J, with 20 bases between the two ends. Germline V gives CDR1 MDHEN, CDR2 SYDVKM.

The gene calls are TRBV4-2 and TRBJ2-2, with D perhaps matching TRBD1 (7 bases). Germline lookup yields CDR1 LGHNA and CDR2 YNFKEQ. V was pared by 3 bases and J by 6 bases, with 8 bases between. The CDR3 spans 13 residues. The CDR3 sequence is CASSHRGAGELFF. In DNA, the CDR3 is TGTGCCAGCAGCCACAGGGGGGCCGGGGAGCTGTTTTTT.

V gene TRBV7-9 combines with J gene TRBJ2-1, with 10 bases identical to TRBD2. J was trimmed by 16 bases and V by 6 bases; bases with no gene match: 15. The length of the CDR3 is 14 residues. The germline V gene has CDR1 SEHNR and CDR2 FQNEAQ (reference sequence). DNA for the CDR3: TGTGCCAGCAGTCGAGAAGCCCGAGCGGGAGGGCTTTTCTTC. Translated: CASSREARAGGLFF.